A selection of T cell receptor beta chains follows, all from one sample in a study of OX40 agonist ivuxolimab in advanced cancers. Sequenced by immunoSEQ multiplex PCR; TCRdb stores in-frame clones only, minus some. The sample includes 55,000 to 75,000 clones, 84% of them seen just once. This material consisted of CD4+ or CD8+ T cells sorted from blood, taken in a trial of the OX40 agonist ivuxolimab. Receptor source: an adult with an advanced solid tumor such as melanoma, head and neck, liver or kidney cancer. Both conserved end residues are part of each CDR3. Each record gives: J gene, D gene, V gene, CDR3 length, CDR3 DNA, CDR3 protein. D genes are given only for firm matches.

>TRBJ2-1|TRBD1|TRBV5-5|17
TGTGCCAGCAGCTCGATCACCGGGACAGGGCTCCCGGATGAGCAGTTCTTC
CASSSITGTGLPDEQFF
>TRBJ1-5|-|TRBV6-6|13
TGTGCCAGCAGCCTGTGGAGCAATCAGCCCCAGCATTTT
CASSLWSNQPQHF
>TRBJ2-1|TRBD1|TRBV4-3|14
TGCGCCAGCAGTCCTGACAGGGTATACAATGAGCAGTTCTTC
CASSPDRVYNEQFF
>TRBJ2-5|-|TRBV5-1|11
TGCGCCAGCAGCTTACAAGAGACCCAGTACTTC
CASSLQETQYF
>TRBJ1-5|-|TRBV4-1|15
TGCGCCAGCAGCCAAGAGGTCTTCCCCCGTCAGCCCCAGCATTTT
CASSQEVFPRQPQHF
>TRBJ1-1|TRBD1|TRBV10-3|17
TGTGCCATCAGTGTAAAGGGGGGCAATAGACAGGGGGGCGAAGCTTTCTTT
CAISVKGGNRQGGEAFF
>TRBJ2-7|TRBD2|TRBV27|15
TGTGCCAGCGGAGAGGTAAGCGGGGGAGAGTACGAGCAGTACTTC
CASGEVSGGEYEQYF
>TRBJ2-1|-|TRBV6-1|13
TGTGCCAGCGAGGGTTTGAGTGTCAATGAGCAGTTCTTC
CASEGLSVNEQFF
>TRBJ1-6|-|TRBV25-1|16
TGTGCCAGCAGTGACCCTAGACAGGCAAATAATTCACCCCTCCACTTT
CASSDPRQANNSPLHF
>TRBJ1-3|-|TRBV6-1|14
TGTGCCAGCAGTGGGGATCAGGGGTTTAACACCATATATTTT
CASSGDQGFNTIYF
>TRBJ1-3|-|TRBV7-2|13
TGTGCCAGCAGCTTTAACTCTGGAAACACCATATATTTT
CASSFNSGNTIYF